The TCR beta chain under discussion was sequenced for a study of T-cell memory formation after mild COVID-19. This clonotype was seen many times. Antigen unknown. Findings and caveats of the study: Contracting CD4+ clones lay largely in CM and EM, with CD8+ ones residing in EMRA.

V lost 7 bases and J lost 9, with 7 bases in between. This CDR3 comprises 9 residues. The V gene's germline CDR1 is MNHEY and CDR2 SVGEGT. After 5'RACE with constant-segment primers, TCR alpha and TCR beta cDNA libraries carrying sample barcodes and UMIs were obtained. TCRdb re-analysed the 5' RACE reads in MiXCR, keeping a single row per CDR3 protein. The sample includes more than 350,000 distinct CDR3 sequences, approximately 15% seen only once; the top ten take about 22%. V usage is TRBV6-2 or TRBV6-3 and J usage is TRBJ2-7; D is uncertain. The receptor was derived from a man aged 18 to 30 who had mild COVID-19 (a few samples of this study predate the infection). Cell type and time point are not known. The sequencing sample was made of PBMCs or a T cell subset sorted from them (not recorded which). This CDR3 is CASTPTQYV. CDR3 DNA sequence: TGTGCCAGCACGCCGACGCAGTACGTC.